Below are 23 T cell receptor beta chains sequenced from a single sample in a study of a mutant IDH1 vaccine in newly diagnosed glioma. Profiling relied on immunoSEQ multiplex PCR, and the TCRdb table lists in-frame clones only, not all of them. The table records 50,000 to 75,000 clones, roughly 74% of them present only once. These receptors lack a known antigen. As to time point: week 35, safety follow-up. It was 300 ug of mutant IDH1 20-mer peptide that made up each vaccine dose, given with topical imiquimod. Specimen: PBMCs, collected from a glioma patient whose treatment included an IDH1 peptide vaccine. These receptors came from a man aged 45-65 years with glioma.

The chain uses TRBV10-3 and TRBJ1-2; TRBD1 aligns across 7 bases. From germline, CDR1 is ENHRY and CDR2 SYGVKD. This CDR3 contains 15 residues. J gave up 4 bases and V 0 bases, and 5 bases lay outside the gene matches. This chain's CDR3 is CAISESDRAIYGYTF. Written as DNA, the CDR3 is TGTGCCATCAGTGAGTCTGACAGGGCGATCTATGGCTACACCTTC.

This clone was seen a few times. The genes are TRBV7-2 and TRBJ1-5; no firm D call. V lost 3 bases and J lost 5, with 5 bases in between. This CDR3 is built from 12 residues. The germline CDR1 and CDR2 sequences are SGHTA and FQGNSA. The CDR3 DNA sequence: TGTGCCAGCAGCTTGGCGGATCAGCCCCAGCATTTT. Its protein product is CASSLADQPQHF.

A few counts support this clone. Written as DNA, the CDR3 is TGTGCCAGCACCCCCATCCCGGCGAACACTGAAGCTTTCTTT. It specifies CASTPIPANTEAFF. The chain links TRBV9 to TRBJ1-1; no reliable D call. The germline gives CDR1 SGDLS, CDR2 YYNGEE. Deletions cut 6 bases from V and 1 base from J, with 13 bases between. CDR3 size: 14 residues.

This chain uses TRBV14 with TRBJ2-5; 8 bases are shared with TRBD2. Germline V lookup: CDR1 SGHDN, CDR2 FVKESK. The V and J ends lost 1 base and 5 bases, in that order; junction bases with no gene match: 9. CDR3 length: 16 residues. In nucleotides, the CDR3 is TGTGCCAGCAGCCAAGTCCGGGGACTAGTCGGGGAGACCCAGTACTTC. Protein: CASSQVRGLVGETQYF.

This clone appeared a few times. The CDR3 region is CASRAGREHSNQPQHF. CDR3 sequence (DNA): TGTGCCAGCAGGGCGGGCAGGGAACATAGCAATCAGCCCCAGCATTTT. The J gene is TRBJ1-5, the V gene TRBV27; the D gene is possibly TRBD1 (5 bases). This CDR3 spans 16 amino acids. CDR1 MNHEY and CDR2 SMNVEV come from the germline V gene (reference sequence). Trimming removed 6 bases at V and 0 bases at J, with 15 bases between.

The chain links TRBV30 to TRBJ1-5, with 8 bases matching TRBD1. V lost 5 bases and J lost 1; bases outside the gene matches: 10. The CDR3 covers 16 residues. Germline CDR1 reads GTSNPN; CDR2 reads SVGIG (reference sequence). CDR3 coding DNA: TGTGCCTGGGGGACCGACAGGGGAGGGAGCAATCAGCCCCAGCATTTT. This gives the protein CAWGTDRGGSNQPQHF.

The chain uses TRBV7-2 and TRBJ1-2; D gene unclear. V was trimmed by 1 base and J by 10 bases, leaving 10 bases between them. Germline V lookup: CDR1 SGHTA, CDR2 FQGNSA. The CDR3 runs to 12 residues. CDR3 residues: CASSLDWEAYTF. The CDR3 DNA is TGTGCCAGCAGCTTAGATTGGGAAGCCTACACCTTC.

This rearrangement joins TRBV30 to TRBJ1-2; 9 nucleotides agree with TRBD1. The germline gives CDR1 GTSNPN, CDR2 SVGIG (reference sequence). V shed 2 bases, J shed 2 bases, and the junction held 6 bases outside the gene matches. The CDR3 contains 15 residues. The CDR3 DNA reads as TGTGCCTGGAGTAGAGGGACAGGGAACAACTATGGCTACACCTTC. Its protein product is CAWSRGTGNNYGYTF.

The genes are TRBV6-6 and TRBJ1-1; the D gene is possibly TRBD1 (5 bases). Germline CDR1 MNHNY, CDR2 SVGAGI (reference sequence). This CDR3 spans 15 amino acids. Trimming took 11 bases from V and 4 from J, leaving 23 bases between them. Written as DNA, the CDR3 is TGTGCCGGACATGGGGGGGAGAGGGGAGTCACTGAAGCTTTCTTT. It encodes CAGHGGERGVTEAFF.

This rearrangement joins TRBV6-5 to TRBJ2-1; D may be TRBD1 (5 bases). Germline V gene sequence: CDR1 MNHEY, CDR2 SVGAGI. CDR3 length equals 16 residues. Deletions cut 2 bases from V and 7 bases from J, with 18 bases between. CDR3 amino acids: CASSYGVGAPANEQFF. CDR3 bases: TGTGCCAGCAGTTACGGTGTTGGGGCCCCCGCGAATGAGCAGTTCTTC.

The CDR3 reads CASSFLGGGNLYEQYF. CDR3 nucleotides: TGTGCCAGCAGCTTCTTAGGTGGGGGGAATCTCTACGAGCAGTACTTC. The rearrangement links TRBV11-2 to TRBJ2-7, with D maybe TRBD2 (6 bases). Germline CDR1 SGHAT, CDR2 FQNNGV. Trimming stripped 3 bases from V and 3 bases from J, with 18 bases between. The CDR3 loop spans 16 amino acids.

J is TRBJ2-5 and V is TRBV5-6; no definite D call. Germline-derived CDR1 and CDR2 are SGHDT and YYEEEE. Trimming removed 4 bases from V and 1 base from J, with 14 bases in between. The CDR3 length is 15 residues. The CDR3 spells CASSLVNSGQETQYF. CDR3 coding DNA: TGTGCCAGCAGCCTTGTGAACTCTGGCCAAGAGACCCAGTACTTC.

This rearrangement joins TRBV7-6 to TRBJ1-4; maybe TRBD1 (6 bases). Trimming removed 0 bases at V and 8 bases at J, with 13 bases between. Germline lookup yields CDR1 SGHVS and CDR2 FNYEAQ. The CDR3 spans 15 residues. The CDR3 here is CASSLASGAGEKLFF. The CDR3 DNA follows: TGTGCCAGCAGCTTAGCATCGGGGGCGGGCGAAAAACTGTTTTTT. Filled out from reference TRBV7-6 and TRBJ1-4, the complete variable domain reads GAGVSQSPRYKVTKRGQDVALRCDPISGHVSLYWYRQALGQGPEFLTYFNYEAQQDKSGLPNDRFSAERPEGSISTLTIQRTEQRDSAMYRCASSLASGAGEKLFFGSGTQLSVL.

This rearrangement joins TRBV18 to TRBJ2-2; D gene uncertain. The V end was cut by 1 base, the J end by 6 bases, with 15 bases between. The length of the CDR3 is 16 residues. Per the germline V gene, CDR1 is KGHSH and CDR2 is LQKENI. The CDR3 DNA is TGTGCCAGCTCACCACTTACTTTAAGGGTTCCCGGGGAGCTGTTTTTT. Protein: CASSPLTLRVPGELFF. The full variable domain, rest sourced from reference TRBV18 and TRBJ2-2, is NAGVMQNPRHLVRRRGQEARLRCSPMKGHSHVYWYRQLPEEGLKFMVYLQKENIIDESGMPKERFSAEFPKEGPSILRIQQVVRGDSAAYFCASSPLTLRVPGELFFGEGSRLTVL.

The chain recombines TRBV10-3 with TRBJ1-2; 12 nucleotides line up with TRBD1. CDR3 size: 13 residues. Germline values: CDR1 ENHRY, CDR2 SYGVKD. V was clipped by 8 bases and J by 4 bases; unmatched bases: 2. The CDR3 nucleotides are TGTGCCATCGGGACAGGGGGCTTCTATGGCTACACCTTC. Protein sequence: CAIGTGGFYGYTF.

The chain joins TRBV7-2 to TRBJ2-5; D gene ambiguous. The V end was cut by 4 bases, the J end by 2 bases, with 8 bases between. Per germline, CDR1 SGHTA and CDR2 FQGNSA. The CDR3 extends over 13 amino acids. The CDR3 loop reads CASSSRAQETQYF. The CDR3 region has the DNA TGTGCCAGCAGCTCCCGGGCTCAAGAGACCCAGTACTTC. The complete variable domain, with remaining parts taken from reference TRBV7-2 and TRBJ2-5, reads GAGVSQSPSNKVTEKGKDVELRCDPISGHTALYWYRQSLGQGLEFLIYFQGNSAPDKSGLPSDRFSAERTGGSVSTLTIQRTQQEDSAVYLCASSSRAQETQYFGPGTRLLVL.

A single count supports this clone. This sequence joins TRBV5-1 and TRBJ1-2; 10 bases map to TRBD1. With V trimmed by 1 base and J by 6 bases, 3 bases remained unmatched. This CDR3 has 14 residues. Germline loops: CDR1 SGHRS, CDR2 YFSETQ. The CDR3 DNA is TGCGCCAGCAGCTTGACCGGGACAGGGGATGGCTACACCTTC. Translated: CASSLTGTGDGYTF.

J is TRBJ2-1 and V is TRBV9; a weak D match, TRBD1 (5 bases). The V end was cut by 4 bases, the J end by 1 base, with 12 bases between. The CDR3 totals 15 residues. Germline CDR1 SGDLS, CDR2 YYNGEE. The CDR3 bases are TGTGCCAGCAGCTCCGTTGACAGATCCTACAATGAGCAGTTCTTC. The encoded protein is CASSSVDRSYNEQFF.

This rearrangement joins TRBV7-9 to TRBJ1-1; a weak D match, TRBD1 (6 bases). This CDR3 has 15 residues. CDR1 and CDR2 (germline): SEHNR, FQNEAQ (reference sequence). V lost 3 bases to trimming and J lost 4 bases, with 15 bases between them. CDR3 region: CASSFMGRGGTEAFF. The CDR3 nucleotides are TGTGCCAGCAGCTTTATGGGGCGAGGGGGCACTGAAGCTTTCTTT. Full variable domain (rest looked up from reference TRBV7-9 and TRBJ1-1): DTGVSQNPRHKITKRGQNVTFRCDPISEHNRLYWYRQTLGQGPEFLTYFQNEAQLEKSRLLSDRFSAERPKGSFSTLEIQRTEQGDSAMYLCASSFMGRGGTEAFFGQGTRLTVV.

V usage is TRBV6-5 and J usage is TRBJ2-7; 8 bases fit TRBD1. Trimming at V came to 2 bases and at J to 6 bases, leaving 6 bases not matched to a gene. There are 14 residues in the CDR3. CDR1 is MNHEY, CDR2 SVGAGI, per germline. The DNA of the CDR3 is TGTGCCAGCAGTTACGACCAGGGGGCCGGCGAGCAGTACTTC. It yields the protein CASSYDQGAGEQYF.

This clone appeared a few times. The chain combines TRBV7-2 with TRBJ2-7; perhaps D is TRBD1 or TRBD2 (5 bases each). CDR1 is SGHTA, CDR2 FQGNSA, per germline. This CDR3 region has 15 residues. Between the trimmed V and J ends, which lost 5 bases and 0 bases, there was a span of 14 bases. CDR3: CASSRFRDGSYEQYF. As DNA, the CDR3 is TGTGCCAGCAGCCGTTTCCGGGACGGCTCCTACGAGCAGTACTTC.

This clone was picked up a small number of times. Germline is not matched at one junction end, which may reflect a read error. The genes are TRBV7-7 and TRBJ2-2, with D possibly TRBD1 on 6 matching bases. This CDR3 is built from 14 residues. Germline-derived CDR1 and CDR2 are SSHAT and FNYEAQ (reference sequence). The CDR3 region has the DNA TGTGCTAGCAGCTTAGGGGGTTTAGACGGGGAGCTGTTTTTT. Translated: CASSLGGLDGELFF.

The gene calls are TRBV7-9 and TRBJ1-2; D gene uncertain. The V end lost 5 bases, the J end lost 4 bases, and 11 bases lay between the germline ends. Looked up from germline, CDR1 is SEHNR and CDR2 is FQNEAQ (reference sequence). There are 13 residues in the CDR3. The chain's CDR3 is CASSDGFLYGYTF. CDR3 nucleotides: TGTGCCAGCAGCGACGGGTTCCTCTATGGCTACACCTTC.